The 10 T cell receptor beta chains below were found in one sample sequenced in a study of T cell changes during pregnancy in multiple sclerosis. The table came from immunoSEQ multiplex PCR; TCRdb's copy has only in-frame clones and leaves some out. The sample consists of 35,000 or so clones, about 90% of them appearing once. The sequencing used CD4+ T cells from peripheral blood mononuclear cells, collected after pregnancy. Receptors were obtained from a female donor with multiple sclerosis, enrolled in a pregnancy study.

A word on this clone: Other DNA sequences from this sample encode an identical CDR3 as well. The chain combines TRBV5-1 with TRBJ1-1; D may be TRBD1 (5 bases). This CDR3 contains 13 residues. CDR1 and CDR2 from the germline V gene are SGHRS and YFSETQ. V lost 3 bases, J lost 1 base, and 7 bases lay in between. The CDR3 DNA sequence: TGCGCCAGCAGCTCCACAGGGAACACTGAAGCTTTCTTT. This gives the protein CASSSTGNTEAFF.

This rearrangement joins TRBV27 to TRBJ2-3; the D gene is possibly TRBD1 (6 bases). V was clipped by 5 bases and J by 7 bases, with 19 bases between them. This CDR3 region has 15 residues. Germline V gene data show CDR1 as MNHEY and CDR2 as SMNVEV (reference sequence). CDR3: CASSRMGAGWNTQYF. The DNA of the CDR3 is TGTGCCAGCAGTAGGATGGGGGCTGGGTGGAATACGCAGTATTTT.

This clone was found once. J is TRBJ1-2 and V is TRBV4-2; tentative D call: TRBD1 (5 bases). Germline lookup yields CDR1 LGHNA and CDR2 YNFKEQ. This CDR3 contains 17 residues. V shed 0 bases and J shed 6 bases, with 20 bases lying between them. The CDR3 sequence: CASSQELSRVGGDGYTF. The CDR3 DNA reads TGTGCCAGCAGCCAAGAGTTGAGCCGGGTTGGGGGGGATGGCTACACCTTC.

This chain connects TRBV30 to TRBJ2-1; the match to TRBD1 covers 10 bases. CDR1 is GTSNPN, CDR2 SVGIG, per germline (reference sequence). This CDR3 spans 15 amino acids. V was pared by 1 base and J by 7 bases, with 7 bases of the junction left unmatched. DNA of the CDR3: TGTGCCTGGAGTGGGGGGACAGGGGTGCGGAATGAGCAGTTCTTC. Translated: CAWSGGTGVRNEQFF.

The genes are TRBV15 and TRBJ2-3, with D possibly TRBD2 on 6 matching bases. Trimming removed 1 base from V and 15 bases from J, with 17 bases in between. The CDR3 is 13 residues long. CDR1 LNHNV and CDR2 YYDKDF come from the germline V gene (reference sequence). DNA for the CDR3: TGTGCCACCAGCAGAGGGGGTGGACTATCGAAATATTTT. It is translated as CATSRGGGLSKYF.

The J gene is TRBJ2-1, the V gene TRBV19; 10 positions agree with TRBD2. The CDR3 is made up of 18 amino acids. Trimming at V came to 4 bases and at J to 7 bases, leaving 16 bases not matched to a gene. CDR1 and CDR2 from the germline V gene are LNHDA and SQIVND (reference sequence). The CDR3 bases are TGTGCCAGTAGTAGTAGCAGACAGCGGGGGGGCCGTGTTAATGAGCAGTTCTTC. This translates into CASSSSRQRGGRVNEQFF.

The chain couples TRBV19 to TRBJ1-2, with 7 bases identical to TRBD1. CDR3 length: 15 residues. The germline gives CDR1 LNHDA, CDR2 SQIVND (reference sequence). The V gene end was trimmed by 7 bases and the J gene end by 3 bases; junction bases not matched to a gene: 11. CDR3 region: CASKLNTGVYYGYTF. The CDR3 nucleotides are TGTGCCAGTAAGCTTAACACAGGGGTCTACTATGGCTACACCTTC.

This chain links TRBV6-4 with TRBJ2-3, with 11 bases aligning to TRBD2. The CDR3 loop spans 13 amino acids. Germline-derived CDR1 and CDR2 are MRHNA and SNTAGT. The J segment lost 8 bases and the V segment lost 9 bases, leaving 7 bases of the junction unmatched. The CDR3 protein is CARGTSGLGTQYF. Here the CDR3 DNA reads TGTGCCAGGGGGACTAGCGGCCTCGGTACGCAGTATTTT.

The rearrangement joins TRBV2 to TRBJ1-4, with a possible D match to TRBD1 (5 bases). This CDR3 comprises 15 residues. Trimming shortened V by 4 bases and J by 7 bases, and 16 bases separated the two germline ends. Germline V gene lookup returns CDR1 SNHLY and CDR2 FYNNEI. The CDR3: CASSGEDTIGEKLFF. The CDR3 nucleotides are TGTGCCAGCAGTGGAGAGGACACCATCGGTGAAAAACTGTTTTTT.

This clone was counted once. The chain has TRBV4-1 and TRBJ2-1; 13 nucleotides agree with TRBD2. The CDR3 loop spans 16 amino acids. V dropped 4 bases and J dropped 5; count of bases not matched to a gene: 5. The germline V gene has CDR1 MGHRA and CDR2 YSYEKL. The CDR3 bases are TGCGCCAGCAGCCGAGCCGGGACTAGCGGGAACAATGAGCAGTTCTTC. Its translation is CASSRAGTSGNNEQFF.